Following are 12 T cell receptor beta chains from one sample sequenced in a study of cytotoxic CD8 clonotypes in ibrutinib-treated CLL (dated by TCRdb to 2020 to 2023). Receptor amplification or capture employed the immunoSEQ multiplex PCR assay. The source is immuneACCESS, and TCRdb retained only in-frame sequences with V and J called. Part of the clones is not carried over; for the studies checked, unresolved V genes explain less than half of this, and the remainder is unexplained. This sample comprises some 84,000 clones, about 86% of them detected only once. The leading ten clones occupy approximately 5.4% of the sample. The sample was PBMCs, taken before ibrutinib treatment. The receptors originated from a human donor with chronic lymphocytic leukemia.

The chain recombines TRBV7-3 with TRBJ2-3, with a tentative D call TRBD2 (6 bases). Trimming shortened V by 1 base and J by 2 bases, and 16 bases separated the two germline ends. CDR3 length: 17 residues. From germline, CDR1 is SGHTA and CDR2 FQGTGA. CDR3 sequence reads: CASSLSRWEAPTDTQYF. In nucleotides, the CDR3 is TGTGCCAGCAGCTTAAGTCGTTGGGAGGCCCCCACAGATACGCAGTATTTT.

The J gene is TRBJ2-7, the V gene TRBV18, with TRBD1 matching over 7 bases. Looked up from germline, CDR1 is KGHSH and CDR2 is LQKENI. This CDR3 contains 12 residues. V trimming: 3 bases; J trimming: 6 bases; junction bases outside the gene matches: 2. The CDR3 DNA reads TGTGCCAGCTCACCTCCAGGGGGCGAGCAGTACTTC. As protein: CASSPPGGEQYF.

The chain employs TRBV6-5 and TRBJ1-2, with TRBD1 matching 8 bases. Unmatched junction bases numbered 10, after V lost 0 bases and J lost 7 bases. Germline loops: CDR1 MNHEY, CDR2 SVGAGI. This CDR3 has 16 residues. The chain's CDR3 is CASSYSGGRGLRGYTF. The CDR3 DNA reads TGTGCCAGCAGTTACTCTGGCGGCAGGGGGCTTCGTGGCTACACCTTC.

This CDR3 is CASSSTYEQYF. As DNA, the CDR3 is TGTGCCAGCAGCTCCACCTACGAGCAGTACTTC. V usage is TRBV7-3 and J usage is TRBJ2-7; D is undetermined. The CDR3 extends over 11 amino acids. Germline assignment: CDR1 SGHTA and CDR2 FQGTGA. Trimming removed 4 bases at V and 2 bases at J, with 3 bases between.

The table lists this clone with a few counts. The chain combines TRBV19 with TRBJ1-4; D might be TRBD1 (6 bases). Germline CDR1 is LNHDA and CDR2 is SQIVND (reference sequence). The CDR3 is made up of 14 amino acids. Trimming removed 6 bases at V and 5 bases at J, with 13 bases between. The CDR3 DNA reads as TGTGCCAGTAGGGGGGGCAGAGCGAATGAAAAACTGTTTTTT. Its translation: CASRGGRANEKLFF.

The chain employs TRBV29-1 and TRBJ2-7; 8 positions match TRBD2. Trimming cost V 4 bases and J 4 bases; bases outside gene matches: 9. The germline gives CDR1 SQVTM, CDR2 ANQGSEA. The CDR3 has 14 amino acids. The CDR3 is CSVVLAGGGYEQYF. The CDR3 DNA reads as TGCAGCGTTGTCCTGGCGGGAGGAGGGTACGAGCAGTACTTC.

CDR3 residues: CASSSTAGGAYEQYF. CDR3 coding DNA: TGTGCCAGCAGCTCAACAGCGGGAGGGGCCTACGAGCAGTACTTC. The gene calls are TRBV11-3 and TRBJ2-7; TRBD2 matches 10 bases. The CDR3 contains 15 residues. The germline CDR1 and CDR2 sequences are SGHNT and YENEEA. V dropped 4 bases and J dropped 2; count of bases not matched to a gene: 5.

The rearrangement joins TRBV7-6 to TRBJ2-7; TRBD1 might be the D (7 bases). This CDR3 contains 15 residues. Germline CDR1 SGHVS, CDR2 FNYEAQ. V lost 5 bases and J 0 bases, leaving 14 bases between the germline ends. Written as DNA, the CDR3 is TGTGCCAGCAGCCGAGGGGGCGGGAACTCCTACGAGCAGTACTTC. It translates to CASSRGGGNSYEQYF. Full variable domain (outside the CDR3, taken from reference TRBV7-6 and TRBJ2-7): GAGVSQSPRYKVTKRGQDVALRCDPISGHVSLYWYRQALGQGPEFLTYFNYEAQQDKSGLPNDRFSAERPEGSISTLTIQRTEQRDSAMYRCASSRGGGNSYEQYFGPGTRLTVT.

The chain recombines TRBV6-6 with TRBJ2-7, with D possibly TRBD1 on 6 matching bases. CDR1 is MNHNY and CDR2 is SVGAGI in the germline V gene (reference sequence). This CDR3 spans 15 amino acids. V gave up 0 bases and J gave up 2 bases, with 11 bases separating them. The CDR3: CASSYSQTGTYEQYF. DNA of the CDR3: TGTGCCAGCAGTTACTCTCAGACAGGAACCTACGAGCAGTACTTC.

The CDR3 DNA sequence: TGTGCCAGCAGTCCCGGGTATGGGACTAGGCAAACCCAGTACTTC. Translating it yields CASSPGYGTRQTQYF. The chain recombines TRBV11-3 with TRBJ2-5; 8 bases are a match to TRBD2. Germline lookup yields CDR1 SGHNT and CDR2 YENEEA. V shed 6 bases, J shed 8 bases, and the junction held 14 bases outside the gene matches. This CDR3 region has 15 residues.

The V call is TRBV27, the J call TRBJ2-2, with TRBD2 matching 11 bases. CDR1 and CDR2 (germline): MNHEY, SMNVEV (reference sequence). The CDR3 totals 16 residues. V shed 6 bases and J 3 bases; nucleotides not matched to a gene: 6. The CDR3 DNA follows: TGTGCCAGCAGCCCGAAGGGACTAGCGGACACCGGGGAGCTGTTTTTT. This codes for CASSPKGLADTGELFF.

The chain links TRBV11-2 to TRBJ1-1; a weak D match, TRBD1 (5 bases). The CDR3 consists of 13 residues. Trimming removed 7 bases at V and 2 bases at J, with 11 bases between. The germline V gene has CDR1 SGHAT and CDR2 FQNNGV. DNA for the CDR3: TGTGCCAGCACTAATCAGGGTAACACTGAAGCTTTCTTT. It specifies CASTNQGNTEAFF.